A selection of T cell receptor beta chains follows, all from one sample in a study of post-analysis software for immune sequencing data. TCRdb recomputed calls from the PCR reads with MiXCR, one row per CDR3 protein. The sample lists 500,000 to 600,000 distinct CDR3 sequences, roughly 47% seen once, with roughly 1.7% in the top ten. Sequenced material: blood. These TCRs come from a girl aged 5-17 years with multiple sclerosis. Both conserved end residues are part of each CDR3. D genes are given only for firm matches. Clone size is shown for a subset of rows, as once, few, many or a class of expanded clone.

v_gene: TRBV29-1
j_gene: TRBJ2-4
abundance: few
d_gene: TRBD2
CDR3aa: CSVGLEASLAKNIQYF
CDR3nt: TGCAGCGTGGGACTAGAGGCCTCACTAGCCAAAAACATTCAGTACTTC

v_gene: TRBV27
j_gene: TRBJ2-1
abundance: NA
d_gene: TRBD2
CDR3aa: CASSSQQVLAGDGVNEQFF
CDR3nt: TGTGCCAGCAGTTCCCAACAGGTGCTAGCGGGAGACGGAGTGAATGAGCAGTTCTTC

v_gene: TRBV29-1
j_gene: TRBJ2-7
abundance: few
d_gene: TRBD1
CDR3aa: CSVGDRGSSYEQYF
CDR3nt: TGCAGCGTTGGGGACAGGGGTTCCTCCTACGAGCAGTACTTC

v_gene: TRBV13
j_gene: TRBJ2-5
abundance: NA
d_gene: TRBD2
CDR3aa: CASSHIAGGEQYF
CDR3nt: TGTGCCAGCAGCCATATAGCGGGAGGGGAGCAGTACTTC

v_gene: TRBV2
j_gene: TRBJ2-3
abundance: few
d_gene: NA
CDR3aa: CASSADSGTRDTQYF
CDR3nt: TGTGCCAGCAGTGCAGATAGCGGAACAAGGGATACGCAGTATTTT

v_gene: TRBV10-3
j_gene: TRBJ1-2
abundance: few
d_gene: NA
CDR3aa: CAISESVDSGYTF
CDR3nt: TGTGCCATCAGTGAGTCCGTCGACTCTGGCTACACCTTC

v_gene: TRBV12-3/TRBV12-4
j_gene: TRBJ2-1
abundance: NA
d_gene: NA
CDR3aa: CASSAFEYNEQFF
CDR3nt: TGTGCCAGCAGCGCCTTTGAGTATAATGAGCAGTTCTTC

v_gene: TRBV5-1
j_gene: TRBJ1-2
abundance: NA
d_gene: NA
CDR3aa: CASSLGAGDPNGYTF
CDR3nt: TGCGCCAGCAGCTTGGGGGCAGGCGACCCGAATGGCTACACCTTC

v_gene: TRBV12-3/TRBV12-4
j_gene: TRBJ1-2
abundance: many
d_gene: NA
CDR3aa: CASSPDGGRIATGYGYTF
CDR3nt: TGTGCCAGCAGTCCTGACGGGGGAAGAATCGCCACGGGCTATGGCTACACCTTC

v_gene: TRBV29-1
j_gene: TRBJ1-1
abundance: NA
d_gene: NA
CDR3aa: CSVENQGLNTEAFF
CDR3nt: TGCAGCGTTGAAAATCAGGGATTGAACACTGAAGCTTTCTTT

v_gene: TRBV20-1
j_gene: TRBJ2-7
abundance: few
d_gene: TRBD1
CDR3aa: CSAKTTGQLDYEQYF
CDR3nt: TGCAGTGCTAAAACGACAGGGCAGCTGGACTACGAGCAGTACTTC

v_gene: TRBV27
j_gene: TRBJ1-2
abundance: few
d_gene: TRBD1
CDR3aa: CASSHDRDYGYTF
CDR3nt: TGTGCCAGCAGCCACGACAGGGACTATGGCTACACCTTC

v_gene: TRBV18
j_gene: TRBJ1-2
abundance: NA
d_gene: TRBD1
CDR3aa: CASSSRQGSDYGYTF
CDR3nt: TGTGCCAGCTCATCTAGACAGGGGAGTGACTATGGCTACACCTTC

v_gene: TRBV7-9
j_gene: TRBJ2-1
abundance: NA
d_gene: NA
CDR3aa: CASSSRSTEDEQFF
CDR3nt: TGTGCCAGCAGCTCAAGAAGTACTGAGGATGAGCAGTTCTTC

v_gene: TRBV12-3/TRBV12-4
j_gene: TRBJ2-1
abundance: once
d_gene: NA
CDR3aa: CASSPPGTFLMQFF
CDR3nt: TGTGCCAGCAGTCCCCCCGGGACTTTCTTGATGCAGTTCTTC

v_gene: TRBV27
j_gene: TRBJ2-7
abundance: NA
d_gene: TRBD2
CDR3aa: CASGGGANYEQYF
CDR3nt: TGTGCCAGCGGGGGAGGGGCAAACTACGAGCAGTACTTC

v_gene: TRBV3-1
j_gene: TRBJ1-2
abundance: NA
d_gene: TRBD1
CDR3aa: CASSQEQGAVYGYTF
CDR3nt: TGTGCCAGCAGCCAAGAACAGGGGGCGGTCTATGGCTACACCTTC

v_gene: TRBV20-1
j_gene: TRBJ1-5
abundance: NA
d_gene: NA
CDR3aa: CSARDPGPVNQPQHF
CDR3nt: TGCAGTGCTAGAGATCCGGGACCGGTGAATCAGCCCCAGCATTTT

v_gene: TRBV7-8
j_gene: TRBJ2-3
abundance: NA
d_gene: TRBD2
CDR3aa: CASSIKLAANTDTQYF
CDR3nt: TGTGCTAGCAGCATAAAACTAGCGGCGAACACAGATACGCAGTATTTT

v_gene: TRBV9
j_gene: TRBJ2-3
abundance: few
d_gene: TRBD2
CDR3aa: CASSVRGASGSSDTQYF
CDR3nt: TGTGCCAGCAGCGTTCGGGGGGCTAGCGGGAGTTCGGATACGCAGTATTTT

v_gene: TRBV20-1
j_gene: TRBJ1-2
abundance: few
d_gene: TRBD1
CDR3aa: CSARPGVRQGNGYTF
CDR3nt: TGCAGTGCTAGACCAGGAGTTAGACAGGGGAATGGCTACACCTTC

v_gene: TRBV2
j_gene: TRBJ2-2
abundance: NA
d_gene: TRBD2
CDR3aa: CASKGRAPNTGELFF
CDR3nt: TGTGCCAGCAAAGGGAGGGCGCCGAACACCGGGGAGCTGTTTTTT

v_gene: TRBV25-1
j_gene: TRBJ2-3
abundance: NA
d_gene: NA
CDR3aa: CAGSTQGTDTQYF
CDR3nt: TGTGCCGGCAGTACCCAGGGCACAGATACGCAGTATTTT

v_gene: TRBV4-2
j_gene: TRBJ1-1
abundance: NA
d_gene: NA
CDR3aa: CASSQDRGRAFF
CDR3nt: TGTGCCAGCAGCCAAGATAGAGGGAGAGCTTTCTTT

v_gene: TRBV7-9
j_gene: TRBJ1-1
abundance: NA
d_gene: TRBD1
CDR3aa: CASSFQGGSTEAFF
CDR3nt: TGTGCCAGCAGCTTCCAGGGGGGGTCCACTGAAGCTTTCTTT

v_gene: TRBV10-3
j_gene: TRBJ2-5
abundance: NA
d_gene: NA
CDR3aa: CAIRDSQYQETQYF
CDR3nt: TGTGCCATCAGGGACAGCCAGTACCAAGAGACCCAGTACTTC

v_gene: TRBV5-1
j_gene: TRBJ2-7
abundance: NA
d_gene: NA
CDR3aa: CASSLAGIYEQYF
CDR3nt: TGCGCCAGCAGCTTGGCAGGGATCTACGAGCAGTACTTC

v_gene: TRBV12-3/TRBV12-4
j_gene: TRBJ1-2
abundance: NA
d_gene: NA
CDR3aa: CASRGPGAGYTF
CDR3nt: TGTGCCAGCAGAGGCCCAGGGGCTGGCTACACCTTC

v_gene: TRBV20-1
j_gene: TRBJ2-7
abundance: many
d_gene: TRBD2
CDR3aa: CSARGGTSDYEQYF
CDR3nt: TGCAGTGCTAGGGGGGGGACTAGCGACTACGAGCAGTACTTC

v_gene: TRBV3-1
j_gene: TRBJ1-2
abundance: NA
d_gene: TRBD1
CDR3aa: CASSPTGKPHNYGYTF
CDR3nt: TGTGCCAGCAGTCCGACAGGGAAACCCCATAACTATGGCTACACCTTC

v_gene: TRBV24-1
j_gene: TRBJ1-5
abundance: NA
d_gene: TRBD1
CDR3aa: CATSGQGASNQPQHF
CDR3nt: TGTGCCACCAGCGGACAGGGGGCGAGCAATCAGCCCCAGCATTTT

v_gene: TRBV5-1
j_gene: TRBJ2-7
abundance: NA
d_gene: TRBD1
CDR3aa: CASSYRDRAYEQYF
CDR3nt: TGCGCCAGCAGCTACCGGGACAGGGCCTACGAGCAGTACTTC

v_gene: TRBV5-1
j_gene: TRBJ2-1
abundance: NA
d_gene: TRBD1
CDR3aa: CASSLTQGAGGYNEQFF
CDR3nt: TGCGCCAGCAGCTTGACACAGGGGGCCGGTGGGTACAATGAGCAGTTCTTC

v_gene: TRBV5-1
j_gene: TRBJ2-7
abundance: NA
d_gene: TRBD1
CDR3aa: CASSGGDRAYNEQYF
CDR3nt: TGCGCCAGCAGTGGGGGGGACAGGGCCTACAATGAGCAGTACTTC

v_gene: TRBV10-3
j_gene: TRBJ2-5
abundance: few
d_gene: NA
CDR3aa: CAISEVGTSQETQYF
CDR3nt: TGTGCCATCAGTGAAGTAGGGACAAGCCAAGAGACCCAGTACTTC

v_gene: TRBV12-5
j_gene: TRBJ2-5
abundance: few
d_gene: TRBD1
CDR3aa: CASGPGQGKQETQYF
CDR3nt: TGTGCTAGTGGTCCCGGACAGGGAAAACAAGAGACCCAGTACTTC

v_gene: TRBV24-1
j_gene: TRBJ2-5
abundance: NA
d_gene: NA
CDR3aa: CATRGLVGETQYF
CDR3nt: TGTGCCACCAGGGGCCTTGTAGGGGAGACCCAGTACTTC

v_gene: TRBV6-5
j_gene: TRBJ1-1
abundance: NA
d_gene: NA
CDR3aa: CASSYGAMNTEAFF
CDR3nt: TGTGCCAGCAGTTACGGGGCGATGAACACTGAAGCTTTCTTT

v_gene: TRBV3-1
j_gene: TRBJ1-5
abundance: NA
d_gene: NA
CDR3aa: CASSQDRNQPQHF
CDR3nt: TGTGCCAGCAGCCAAGATCGCAATCAGCCCCAGCATTTT

v_gene: TRBV24-1
j_gene: TRBJ2-7
abundance: NA
d_gene: NA
CDR3aa: CATSGTGSSYEQYF
CDR3nt: TGTGCCACCAGTGGCACAGGGAGCTCCTACGAGCAGTACTTC

v_gene: TRBV11-2
j_gene: TRBJ2-1
abundance: NA
d_gene: TRBD2
CDR3aa: CASSLVAGAIYNEQFF
CDR3nt: TGTGCCAGCAGCTTAGTAGCGGGGGCCATCTACAATGAGCAGTTCTTC

v_gene: TRBV29-1
j_gene: TRBJ2-1
abundance: few
d_gene: TRBD1
CDR3aa: CSGARDRYNEQFF
CDR3nt: TGCAGCGGTGCCCGGGACAGGTACAATGAGCAGTTCTTC

v_gene: TRBV20-1
j_gene: TRBJ2-7
abundance: few
d_gene: TRBD2
CDR3aa: CSALTSGSSYEQYF
CDR3nt: TGCAGTGCGTTGACTAGCGGGAGCTCCTACGAGCAGTACTTC

v_gene: TRBV27
j_gene: TRBJ1-1
abundance: NA
d_gene: NA
CDR3aa: CASSRAGGGDTEAFF
CDR3nt: TGTGCCAGCAGCAGGGCCGGGGGCGGGGACACTGAAGCTTTCTTT

v_gene: TRBV9
j_gene: TRBJ2-5
abundance: few
d_gene: TRBD2
CDR3aa: CASSVVPSGEETQYF
CDR3nt: TGTGCCAGCAGCGTAGTGCCTAGCGGGGAAGAGACCCAGTACTTC

v_gene: TRBV12-3/TRBV12-4
j_gene: TRBJ2-3
abundance: NA
d_gene: TRBD1
CDR3aa: CVSTPDRGRDTQYF
CDR3nt: TGTGTCAGCACCCCGGACAGGGGTCGGGATACGCAGTATTTT

v_gene: TRBV2
j_gene: TRBJ2-1
abundance: few
d_gene: NA
CDR3aa: CASLVPSSSSYNEQFF
CDR3nt: TGTGCCAGCCTTGTGCCCAGCTCAAGCTCCTACAATGAGCAGTTCTTC

v_gene: TRBV7-7
j_gene: TRBJ2-7
abundance: few
d_gene: NA
CDR3aa: CASSLSYTSSYGQYF
CDR3nt: TGTGCCAGCAGCTTAAGTTACACTTCTTCCTACGGGCAGTACTTC

v_gene: TRBV2
j_gene: TRBJ2-6
abundance: NA
d_gene: TRBD1
CDR3aa: CASSEGQQGFSGANVLTF
CDR3nt: TGTGCCAGCAGTGAGGGGCAACAGGGGTTCTCTGGGGCCAACGTCCTGACTTTC

v_gene: TRBV20-1
j_gene: TRBJ2-5
abundance: NA
d_gene: TRBD1
CDR3aa: CSARPGTGQPTQYF
CDR3nt: TGCAGTGCTAGACCCGGGACAGGGCAGCCGACCCAGTACTTC

v_gene: TRBV10-3
j_gene: TRBJ2-5
abundance: NA
d_gene: TRBD2
CDR3aa: CAISDITGTSGVKRGETQYF
CDR3nt: TGTGCCATCAGTGACATCACCGGGACTAGCGGGGTCAAGAGGGGGGAGACCCAGTACTTC